Below, 4 T cell receptor beta chains from the same sample are listed, as sequenced in a study of blood T cell repertoires in COVID-19. Measured with immunoSEQ multiplex PCR; TCRdb has only the in-frame clones, and not every one. The table lists tens of thousands of clones, roughly 92% of them singletons. Input material: peripheral blood. These receptors were obtained from a human donor in a cohort sampled during active COVID-19.

The genes are TRBV28 and TRBJ1-2; no reliable D call. The germline V gene has CDR1 MDHEN and CDR2 SYDVKM. This CDR3 has 12 residues. The germline V and J ends were trimmed by 11 bases and 4 bases, with 14 bases remaining between them. CDR3 nucleotide sequence: TGTGCCGTCCAGAAGGCGGGCTATGGCTACACCTTC. It translates to CAVQKAGYGYTF.

This clone was observed once. This rearrangement joins TRBV2 to TRBJ2-7, with a possible D match to TRBD1 (7 bases). CDR3 length: 13 residues. Trimming removed 8 bases from V and 4 bases from J, with 15 bases in between. Germline V CDR1 and CDR2: SNHLY, FYNNEI. CDR3 sequence: CASEEGAKYEQYF. CDR3 DNA sequence: TGTGCCAGCGAGGAGGGGGCGAAGTACGAGCAGTACTTC.

V is TRBV7-2 and J is TRBJ2-7; 7 bases match TRBD2. The V segment lost 3 bases and the J segment 5 bases; nucleotides outside the gene matches: 4. The CDR3 length is 13 residues. Germline-derived CDR1 and CDR2 are SGHTA and FQGNSA. CDR3 DNA sequence: TGTGCCAGCAGCTTCCCAGCGGGAAACGAGCAGTACTTC. This encodes CASSFPAGNEQYF.

This chain links TRBV14 with TRBJ2-1; D remains unclear. CDR1 SGHDN and CDR2 FVKESK come from the germline V gene. Deletions cut 1 base from V and 10 bases from J, with 8 bases between. CDR3 size: 12 residues. The CDR3, as DNA: TGTGCCAGCAGCCAAGGGCGGCCGGAGCAGTTCTTC. Translating it yields CASSQGRPEQFF.